This TCR beta chain is drawn from a study of control samples from healthy donors and cancer patients. Per germline, CDR1 LNHDA and CDR2 SQIVND (reference sequence). The CDR3 length is 15 residues. V lost 7 bases and J lost 4; bases outside the gene matches: 12. Assay: immunoSEQ multiplex PCR; the TCRdb copy retains only in-frame clones and omits some. This sample yields 150,000 to 200,000 clones, of which approximately 94% are seen a single time; 1.1% to 1.5% belongs to the top ten. Sequenced material: blood. This receptor was obtained from a woman aged 18 to 35 in good health. The chain employs TRBV19 and TRBJ2-5; 7 nucleotides agree with TRBD2. DNA of the CDR3: TGTGCCAGTAAGACTAGCCACCTACTCCTAGAGACCCAGTACTTC. Translated: CASKTSHLLLETQYF.